These 12 T cell receptor beta chains were all obtained from the same sample, sequenced in a study of cytomegalovirus exposure and HLA in healthy donors. Method: immunoSEQ multiplex PCR; TCRdb's copy keeps in-frame clones and lacks some. This sample has some 250,000 clones, with around 91% found just once. Sequences were obtained from PBMCs. The origin of the receptors is a woman in her 30s in good health and CMV-seronegative.

The chain uses TRBV9 and TRBJ2-3, with TRBD2 identical over 10 bases. The germline CDR1 and CDR2 sequences are SGDLS and YYNGEE. The V gene end was trimmed by 1 base and the J gene end by 3 bases; junction bases not matched to a gene: 2. This CDR3 has 15 residues. The DNA of the CDR3 is TGTGCCAGCAGCGTAACTAGCGGGAAGACAGATACGCAGTATTTT. Translation: CASSVTSGKTDTQYF. Variable domain in full (rest from reference TRBV9 and TRBJ2-3): DSGVTQTPKHLITATGQRVTLRCSPRSGDLSVYWYQQSLDQGLQFLIQYYNGEERAKGNILERFSAQQFPDLHSELNLSSLELGDSALYFCASSVTSGKTDTQYFGPGTRLTVL.

The chain is built from TRBV28 and TRBJ2-7; D not resolved. Per germline, CDR1 MDHEN and CDR2 SYDVKM. The CDR3 contains 14 residues. Trimming left V 6 bases short and J 2 bases short, with 14 bases between. The CDR3 DNA is TGTGCCAGCAGAAAAACATGGGCCCCCTACGAGCAGTACTTC. Translated, it gives CASRKTWAPYEQYF.

V usage is TRBV4-3 and J usage is TRBJ2-1; 8 bases align to TRBD2. Germline V gives CDR1 LGHNA, CDR2 YSLEER. V gave up 0 bases and J gave up 6 bases; unmatched junction bases: 13. The CDR3 covers 18 residues. This CDR3 reads CASSQDLDTSGGGNEQFF. Written as DNA, the CDR3 is TGCGCCAGCAGCCAAGATCTCGATACTAGCGGTGGGGGCAATGAGCAGTTCTTC.

Here the CDR3 DNA reads TGTGCCAGCAGCTCCCGGACTAGCGGGAGAATAAATGAGCAGTTCTTC. Amino acid sequence: CASSSRTSGRINEQFF. The chain couples TRBV11-2 to TRBJ2-1; 13 nucleotides align to TRBD2. Trimming took 4 bases from V and 7 from J; bases not matched to a gene: 7. CDR3 size: 16 residues. Per germline, CDR1 SGHAT and CDR2 FQNNGV.

This clone was picked up one time. This chain connects TRBV19 to TRBJ2-7; no definite D call. V was clipped by 7 bases and J by 3 bases, with 10 bases between them. The CDR3 has 12 residues. Germline V gene lookup returns CDR1 LNHDA and CDR2 SQIVND (reference sequence). CDR3 nucleotides: TGTGCCAGTATGTCCGAGCACTACGAGCAGTACTTC. Its translation: CASMSEHYEQYF.

This clone was seen once. The chain links TRBV29-1 to TRBJ2-7; D remains unclear. In germline, CDR1 is SQVTM, CDR2 ANQGSEA. V lost 3 bases to trimming and J lost 1 base, with 4 bases between them. This CDR3 contains 11 residues. The CDR3 DNA reads as TGCAGCGTTGAGAGTTCCTACGAGCAGTACTTC. Protein product: CSVESSYEQYF.

The V and J genes are TRBV28 and TRBJ2-5; 7 bases map to TRBD1. The J segment lost 5 bases and the V segment lost 7 bases, leaving 7 bases of the junction unmatched. The CDR3 extends over 13 amino acids. CDR1 is MDHEN, CDR2 SYDVKM, per germline. The chain's CDR3 is CASNKQGWETQYF. DNA for the CDR3: TGTGCCAGCAACAAACAGGGGTGGGAGACCCAGTACTTC.

The J gene is TRBJ1-1, the V gene TRBV29-1; no definite D call. This CDR3 spans 12 amino acids. Per germline, CDR1 SQVTM and CDR2 ANQGSEA. Trimming removed 5 bases at V and 1 base at J, with 8 bases between. The CDR3 region is CSVRRGNTEAFF. For the CDR3, the DNA is TGCAGCGTTCGGAGAGGGAACACTGAAGCTTTCTTT.

The V gene is TRBV9, the J gene TRBJ2-7, with 9 positions matching TRBD1. Looked up from germline, CDR1 is SGDLS and CDR2 is YYNGEE. V shed 4 bases and J 6 bases; nucleotides not matched to a gene: 14. CDR3 size: 16 residues. The CDR3 DNA reads TGTGCCAGCAGCCCCGTAGGACAGGGGCACACCTCCGAGCAGTACTTC. Amino acid sequence: CASSPVGQGHTSEQYF. Drawing the rest from reference TRBV9 and TRBJ2-7, the complete variable domain is DSGVTQTPKHLITATGQRVTLRCSPRSGDLSVYWYQQSLDQGLQFLIQYYNGEERAKGNILERFSAQQFPDLHSELNLSSLELGDSALYFCASSPVGQGHTSEQYFGPGTRLTVT.

The rearrangement uses TRBV30 and TRBJ2-3; no clear D gene. CDR1 GTSNPN and CDR2 SVGIG come from the germline V gene (reference sequence). Trimming shortened V by 5 bases and J by 0 bases, and 6 bases separated the two germline ends. The CDR3 runs 12 residues. Here the CDR3 reads CAWDGSTDTQYF. CDR3 nucleotides: TGTGCCTGGGACGGAAGCACAGATACGCAGTATTTT.

V usage is TRBV21-1 and J usage is TRBJ1-2; TRBD1 is the table's D call and was not checked against the DNA. TRBV21-1 is a documented pseudogene. CDR3 length equals 16 residues. The CDR3 nucleotides read TGTGCCAGCAGTCAGGGGCGTAATCCTTGGGCGGCCGGCTACACCTTC. Protein product: CASSQGRNPWAAGYTF.

V usage is TRBV27 and J usage is TRBJ2-7; a possible D gene is TRBD1 (6 bases). V lost 10 bases and J lost 1, with 17 bases in between. Germline CDR1 is MNHEY and CDR2 is SMNVEV (reference sequence). This CDR3 has 14 residues. CDR3 residues: CATRGRGNSYEQYF. CDR3 nucleotide sequence: TGTGCCACCCGCGGTAGGGGGAATTCCTACGAGCAGTACTTC.